This passage covers 4 T cell receptor beta chains from one sample sequenced in a study of CD8+CD57+ T cells in acquired aplastic anemia. Selection for sequencing was limited to patients who had shown CD8+CD57+ cell expansion by flow cytometry. Genomic DNA constituted the template upon which TCR beta VDJ and CDR3 profiling was performed. One entry per CDR3 protein results from TCRdb running MiXCR on the reads. The data hold more than 150,000 distinct CDR3 sequences, with nearly 50% observed a single time. The sequencing sample was made of sorted CD4+, CD8+, or CD8+CD57+ T cells (not recorded which) from PBMCs. The receptors were gathered from a human donor with aplastic anemia.

The chain links TRBV11-1 to TRBJ2-3; weak D call: TRBD2 (6 bases). This CDR3 comprises 17 residues. The V gene's germline CDR1 is SGHAT and CDR2 FQDESV (reference sequence). The V end lost 0 bases, the J end lost 5 bases, and 18 bases lay between the germline ends. The CDR3 spells CASSLAGGASTGDTQYF. DNA for the CDR3: TGTGCCAGCAGCTTAGCGGGAGGCGCATCCACGGGAGATACGCAGTATTTT. Drawing the rest from reference TRBV11-1 and TRBJ2-3, the complete variable domain is EAEVAQSPRYKITEKSQAVAFWCDPISGHATLYWYRQILGQGPELLVQFQDESVVDDSQLPKDRFSAERLKGVDSTLKIQPAELGDSAMYLCASSLAGGASTGDTQYFGPGTRLTVL.

The rearrangement joins TRBV13 to TRBJ1-1, with 9 bases that match TRBD1. CDR3 length: 18 amino acids. With V trimmed by 5 bases and J by 1 base, 14 bases remained unmatched. Germline values: CDR1 PRHDT, CDR2 FYEKMQ (reference sequence). CDR3 residues: CASSPGGGQGRGNTEAFF. CDR3 in DNA: TGTGCCAGCAGCCCTGGGGGGGGACAGGGAAGAGGGAACACTGAAGCTTTCTTT. Complete variable domain (other parts from reference TRBV13 and TRBJ1-1): AAGVIQSPRHLIKEKRETATLKCYPIPRHDTVYWYQQGPGQDPQFLISFYEKMQSDKGSIPDRFSAQQFSDYHSELNMSSLELGDSALYFCASSPGGGQGRGNTEAFFGQGTRLTVV.

The table lists this clonotype with a count of one. The chain recombines TRBV19 with TRBJ2-1, with TRBD2 identical over 8 bases. Looked up from germline, CDR1 is LNHDA and CDR2 is SQIVND (reference sequence). The CDR3 runs to 12 residues. After removal of 3 bases from V and 9 bases from J, the junction contained 1 base not matched to a gene. The chain's CDR3 is CASSIAGGEQFF. The CDR3 DNA sequence: TGTGCCAGTAGTATTGCGGGAGGTGAGCAGTTCTTC.

The V gene is TRBV10-3, the J gene TRBJ2-1, with D perhaps being TRBD1 or TRBD2 (5 bases each). The CDR3 consists of 16 residues. CDR1 is ENHRY and CDR2 is SYGVKD in the germline V gene. Trimming left V 0 bases short and J 2 bases short, with 11 bases between. The CDR3 nucleotides are TGTGCCATCAGTGAGTCTGGGGACCTAACCTACAATGAGCAGTTCTTC. It specifies CAISESGDLTYNEQFF.